The TCR beta chain under discussion was sequenced for a study of OX40 agonist ivuxolimab in advanced cancers. Study-level background: Ivuxolimab was an agonistic, fully human IgG2 monoclonal antibody directed against OX40 (CD134), a costimulatory receptor. Intravenous ivuxolimab was administered to patients every 2 weeks at six dose levels: 0.01, 0.1, 0.3, 1.5, 3 and 10 mg/kg. Of the 50 or so patients in dose escalation, 19 had hepatocellular carcinoma, some 15 had melanoma, 9 had renal cell carcinoma and 9 had head and neck cancer. The dose-escalation cohort was about 83% male with a mean age of about 65 years, ranging from 23 to 79. Patients were allowed to have had prior anti-PD-1, anti-PD-L1 or anti-CTLA-4 therapy, and 40% to 45% of the dose-escalation patients had been treated with checkpoint inhibitors. Three dose-escalation patients achieved partial responses, one with hepatocellular carcinoma and two with cutaneous melanoma. Peripheral TCRbeta sequencing aimed to test whether ivuxolimab altered TCR sequence diversity and caused clonal T-cell expansion. The paper reports the monotherapy dose-escalation portion (N of about 47 patients) of the phase I ivuxolimab trial. The full study reports these points: Low levels of normalized T-cell clonal expansion were also seen in some nonresponding patients. Clonal expansion of both CD4+ and CD8+ blood T cells was observed from baseline to week 6 at doses 0.1 to 3.0 mg/kg. After ivuxolimab, expanded clones were on average more numerous among CD8+ T cells than among CD4+ T cells. Which antigens the clonally expanded peripheral T cells were specific for was not determined. In partial responders in the 0.1-3.0 mg/kg groups, normalized peripheral clonal expansion was found to be among the lowest, especially among CD8+ T cells.

The trial excluded patients who had a history of autoimmune disease or were on systemic immunosuppression. In every dose cohort, peripheral blood was drawn for TCR sequencing at baseline, cycle 4 day 1, and cycle 7 day 1. The samples were drawn from a first-in-human, open-label, multicenter phase I dose-escalation trial of ivuxolimab. Adults with locally advanced or metastatic melanoma, renal cell carcinoma, hepatocellular carcinoma or head and neck squamous cell carcinoma were enrolled in the trial. Before TCR sequencing, CD4+ and CD8+ T cells were separately sorted from peripheral blood. Genomic DNA was isolated from the sorted cells so that the TCRbeta CDR3 region could be sequenced. TCRbeta CDR3 regions were sequenced using the immunoSEQ Assay. Imported from immuneACCESS, the table was reduced by TCRdb to in-frame sequences with V and J called. These copies leave out some clones; in studies compared against another copy, an unresolved V gene accounts for under half, and the cause of the remainder is not known. This sample is represented by 20,000 to 25,000 clones; more than 75% of them were singletons. The ten largest clones represent 20% to 30% of the sample.

The CDR3 measures 14 amino acids from cysteine to phenylalanine. Only CDR3 DNA is held: 42 bases, read in frame from base 1. CDR1 is given as MNHEY and CDR2 as SVGAGI, both from the germline V gene. V and J are truncated by 6 bases and 0 bases respectively, leaving an intervening sequence of 11 bases. As regards this clone: Its antigen is unknown. It has no much larger one-base neighbor in the sample; base qualities were not kept.

The source material was CD4+ or CD8+ T cells sorted from blood, sampled in a trial of the OX40 agonist ivuxolimab. The receptor was derived from an adult with an advanced solid tumor such as melanoma, head and neck, liver or kidney cancer. Recombination joined TRBV6-5 with TRBJ1-2, with an unclear D gene assignment. DNA sequence: TGTGCCAGCAGCCTCCGGGAGACTAACTATGGCTACACCTTC. Protein translation: CASSLRETNYGYTF.